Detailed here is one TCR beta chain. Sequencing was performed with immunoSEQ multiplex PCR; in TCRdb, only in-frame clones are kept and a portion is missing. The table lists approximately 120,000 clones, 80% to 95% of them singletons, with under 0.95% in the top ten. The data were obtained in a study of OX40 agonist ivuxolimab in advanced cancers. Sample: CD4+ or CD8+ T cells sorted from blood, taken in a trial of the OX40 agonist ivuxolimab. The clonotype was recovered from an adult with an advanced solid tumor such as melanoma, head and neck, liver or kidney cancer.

CDR3 amino acids: CASSLGHLEKLFF. The CDR3 nucleotides are TGTGCCAGCAGCTTGGGACACCTTGAAAAACTGTTTTTT. V gene TRBV7-2 combines with J gene TRBJ1-4; TRBD1 might be the D (6 bases). Germline V lookup: CDR1 SGHTA, CDR2 FQGNSA. V shed 3 bases and J shed 7 bases, with 9 bases lying between them. The CDR3 covers 13 residues.